This T cell receptor beta chain was documented in a study of cytomegalovirus exposure and HLA in healthy donors. General study findings and limits: Cytomegalovirus association was listed for about 180 TCR beta chains. Being productive about 90% or about 30% of the time was typical of most TCR beta V segments in an earlier analysis. CMV antigen specificity of three CMV-associated chains was confirmed in vitro. The number of N-insertions in an Asian-associated ancestry cluster was reportedly below the 666-donor mean in a later analysis.

The PCR had 60 Vbeta and 13 Jbeta primers. Only in-frame clones appear in the TCRdb table, and some are missing; sequencing was by immunoSEQ multiplex PCR. The sample spans about 200,000 clones; the ten largest clones claim roughly 0.74%. To note about this clone: What it binds is unknown.

Trimming left V 1 base short and J 1 base short, with 7 bases between. Germline assignment: CDR1 MGHRA and CDR2 YSYEKL. The CDR3 contains 14 residues. The chain recombines TRBV4-1 with TRBJ1-1; possibly TRBD1 for D (6 bases). Sequenced material: PBMCs. The receptor comes from a boy aged 5-17 years in good health and CMV-seronegative. CDR3 loop: CASSQVRGNTEAFF. The CDR3, as DNA: TGCGCCAGCAGCCAAGTCAGGGGGAACACTGAAGCTTTCTTT.